One sample yielded the 6 T cell receptor beta chains listed below, sequenced in a study of PD-1 blockade in classical Hodgkin lymphoma. The assay was immunoSEQ multiplex PCR, and TCRdb's table has in-frame clones only and misses some. The sample records 90,000 to 100,000 clones, roughly four fifths being singletons. Relapses following autologous stem cell transplantation were seen in all patients, with brentuximab vedotin exposure varying. The source material was peripheral blood mononuclear cells (PBMCs), sampled before the second cycle of nivolumab. The source is a human donor with classical Hodgkin lymphoma.

The chain links TRBV7-9 to TRBJ2-2; D not resolved. Trimming left V 2 bases short and J 6 bases short, with 4 bases between. The length of the CDR3 is 12 residues. Looked up from germline, CDR1 is SEHNR and CDR2 is FQNEAQ (reference sequence). The CDR3 nucleotides are TGTGCCAGCAGCTTAATCCCCGGGGAGCTGTTTTTT. Translation: CASSLIPGELFF.

The genes are TRBV28 and TRBJ1-2, with unresolved D. V was trimmed by 6 bases and J by 7 bases, leaving 12 bases between them. The CDR3 consists of 12 residues. Germline CDR1 MDHEN, CDR2 SYDVKM. Here the CDR3 DNA reads TGTGCCAGCAGGCGACAATCTGGTGGCTACACCTTC. Translating gives CASRRQSGGYTF.

The chain employs TRBV5-1 and TRBJ1-2, with D maybe TRBD1 (5 bases). Trimming took off 1 base at V and 4 bases at J, with 14 bases between the two ends. This CDR3 region has 15 residues. Looked up from germline, CDR1 is SGHRS and CDR2 is YFSETQ. The CDR3 sequence: CASSLYGTGGYGYTF. The CDR3 DNA sequence: TGCGCCAGCAGCTTGTACGGGACCGGGGGCTATGGCTACACCTTC.

As concerns this clone: Mismatch with germline at one junction end may stem from a read error. The V and J genes are TRBV7-2 and TRBJ2-7; 7 nucleotides match TRBD1. The V gene's germline CDR1 is SGHTA and CDR2 FQGNSA. The CDR3 sequence is 12 residues long. CDR3 residues: CASSSDRAALHF. CDR3 nucleotide sequence: TGTGCCAGCAGTTCCGACAGGGCAGCACTCCACTTC.

The chain carries TRBV15 and TRBJ2-7; D remains unclear. This CDR3 has 14 amino acids. Germline-derived CDR1 and CDR2 are LNHNV and YYDKDF (reference sequence). V was shortened by 0 bases and J by 4 bases, with 10 bases between the two germline ends. This CDR3 is CATSRDPGRYEQYF. The CDR3 DNA reads TGTGCCACCAGCAGAGACCCGGGCAGGTACGAGCAGTACTTC.

The chain links TRBV7-2 to TRBJ2-6; perhaps D is TRBD1 or TRBD2 (6 bases each). Per germline, CDR1 SGHTA and CDR2 FQGNSA. V lost 7 bases and J 0 bases, leaving 22 bases between the germline ends. The CDR3 is made up of 19 amino acids. CDR3 DNA: TGTGCCAGCACCTATGCGGTTGGGGGGCTGTACTCTGGGGCCAACGTCCTGACTTTC. Protein: CASTYAVGGLYSGANVLTF.